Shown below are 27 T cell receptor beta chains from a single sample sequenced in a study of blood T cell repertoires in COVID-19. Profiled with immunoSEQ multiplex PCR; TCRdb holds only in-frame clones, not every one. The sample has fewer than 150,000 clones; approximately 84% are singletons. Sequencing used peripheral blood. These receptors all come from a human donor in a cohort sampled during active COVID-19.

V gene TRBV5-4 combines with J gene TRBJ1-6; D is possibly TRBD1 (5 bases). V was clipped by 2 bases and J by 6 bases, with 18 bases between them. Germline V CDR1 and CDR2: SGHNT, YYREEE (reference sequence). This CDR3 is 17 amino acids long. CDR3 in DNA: TGTGCCAGCAGCTTCCGGACACAACCTTTCGGTAATTCACCCCTCCACTTT. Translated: CASSFRTQPFGNSPLHF. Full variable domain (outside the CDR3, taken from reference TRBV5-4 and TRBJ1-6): ETGVTQSPTHLIKTRGQQVTLRCSSQSGHNTVSWYQQALGQGPQFIFQYYREEENGRGNFPPRFSGLQFPNYSSELNVNALELDDSALYLCASSFRTQPFGNSPLHFGNGTRLTVT.

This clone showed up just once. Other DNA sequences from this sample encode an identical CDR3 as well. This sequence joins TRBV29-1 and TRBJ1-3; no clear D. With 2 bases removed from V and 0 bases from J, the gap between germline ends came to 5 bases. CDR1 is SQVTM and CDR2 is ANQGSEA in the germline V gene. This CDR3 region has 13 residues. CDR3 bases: TGCAGCGTTGAACCGAGCTCTGGAAACACCATATATTTT. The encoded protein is CSVEPSSGNTIYF.

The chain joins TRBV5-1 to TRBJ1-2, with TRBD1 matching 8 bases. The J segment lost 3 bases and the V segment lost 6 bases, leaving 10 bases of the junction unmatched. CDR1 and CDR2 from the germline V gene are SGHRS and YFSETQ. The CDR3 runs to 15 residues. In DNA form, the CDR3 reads TGCGCCAGCACGATGGCCGCGACAGGGGACTATGGCTACACCTTC. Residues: CASTMAATGDYGYTF.

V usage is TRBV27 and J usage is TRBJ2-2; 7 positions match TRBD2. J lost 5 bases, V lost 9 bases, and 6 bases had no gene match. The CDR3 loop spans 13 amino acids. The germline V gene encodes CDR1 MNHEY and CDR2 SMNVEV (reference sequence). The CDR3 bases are TGTGCCAGTCGGGGGGACCGGACCGGGGAGCTGTTTTTT. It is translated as CASRGDRTGELFF.

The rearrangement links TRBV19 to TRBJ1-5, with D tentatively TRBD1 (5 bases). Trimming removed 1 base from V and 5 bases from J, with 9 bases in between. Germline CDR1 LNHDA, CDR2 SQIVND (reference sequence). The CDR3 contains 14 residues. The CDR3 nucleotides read TGTGCCAGTAGTATAGTAGGGGTACATCAGCCCCAGCATTTT. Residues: CASSIVGVHQPQHF.

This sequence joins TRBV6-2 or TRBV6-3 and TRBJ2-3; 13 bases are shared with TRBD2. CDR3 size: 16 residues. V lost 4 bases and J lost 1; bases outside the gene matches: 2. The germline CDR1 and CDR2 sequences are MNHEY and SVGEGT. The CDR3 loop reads CASSSGTSGGTDTQYF. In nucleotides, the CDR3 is TGTGCCAGCAGTTCAGGGACTAGCGGGGGCACAGATACGCAGTATTTT.

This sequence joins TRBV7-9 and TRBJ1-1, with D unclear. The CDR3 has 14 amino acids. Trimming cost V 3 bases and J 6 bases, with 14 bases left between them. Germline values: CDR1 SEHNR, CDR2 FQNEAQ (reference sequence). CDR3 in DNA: TGTGCCAGCAGCTTGGTCGCAGGCCCGTCTGAAGCTTTCTTT. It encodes CASSLVAGPSEAFF.

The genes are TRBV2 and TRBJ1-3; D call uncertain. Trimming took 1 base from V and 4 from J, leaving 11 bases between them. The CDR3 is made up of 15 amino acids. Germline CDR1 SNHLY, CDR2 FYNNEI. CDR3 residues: CASSEGRVYGNTIYF. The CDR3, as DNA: TGTGCCAGCAGTGAAGGGAGGGTATACGGAAACACCATATATTTT.

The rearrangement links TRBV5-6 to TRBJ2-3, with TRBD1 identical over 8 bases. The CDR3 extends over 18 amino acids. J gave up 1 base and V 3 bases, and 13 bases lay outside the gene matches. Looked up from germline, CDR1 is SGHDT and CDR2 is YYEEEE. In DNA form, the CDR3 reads TGTGCCAGCAGCTCCCGTAAGGGGACAGGTTACCGCACAGATACGCAGTATTTT. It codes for CASSSRKGTGYRTDTQYF.

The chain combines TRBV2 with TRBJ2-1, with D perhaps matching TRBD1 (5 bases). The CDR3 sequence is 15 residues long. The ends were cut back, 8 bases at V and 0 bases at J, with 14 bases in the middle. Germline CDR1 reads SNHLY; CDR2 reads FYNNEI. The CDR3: CASRTGTSSYNEQFF. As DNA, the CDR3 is TGTGCCAGCCGAACAGGCACAAGCTCCTACAATGAGCAGTTCTTC.

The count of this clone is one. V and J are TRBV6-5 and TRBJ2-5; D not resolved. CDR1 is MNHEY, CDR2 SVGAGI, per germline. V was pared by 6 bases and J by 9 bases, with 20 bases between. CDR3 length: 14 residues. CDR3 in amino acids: CASRGQEATKAQYF. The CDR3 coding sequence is TGTGCCAGCAGGGGCCAGGAAGCCACAAAGGCCCAGTACTTC.

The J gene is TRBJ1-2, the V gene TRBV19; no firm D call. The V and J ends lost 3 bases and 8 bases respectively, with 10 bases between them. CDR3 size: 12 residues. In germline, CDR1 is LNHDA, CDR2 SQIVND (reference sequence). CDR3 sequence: CASSMAGRGYTF. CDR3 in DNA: TGTGCCAGTAGTATGGCGGGAAGGGGCTACACCTTC.

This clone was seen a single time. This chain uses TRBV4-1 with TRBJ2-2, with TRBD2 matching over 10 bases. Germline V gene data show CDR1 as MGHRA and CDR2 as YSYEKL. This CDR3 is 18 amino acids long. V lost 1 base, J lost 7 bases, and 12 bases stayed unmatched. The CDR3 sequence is CASSQVVVSGGAGGELFF. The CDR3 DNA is TGCGCCAGCAGCCAAGTTGTCGTAAGCGGGGGGGCCGGCGGGGAGCTGTTTTTT.

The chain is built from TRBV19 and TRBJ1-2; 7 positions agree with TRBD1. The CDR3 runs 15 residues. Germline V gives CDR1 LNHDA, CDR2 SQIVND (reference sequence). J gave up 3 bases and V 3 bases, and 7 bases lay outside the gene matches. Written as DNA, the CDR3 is TGTGCCAGTAGTATTCAGGACAGGTCTCACTATGGCTACACCTTC. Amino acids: CASSIQDRSHYGYTF.

The CDR3 reads CASSPPEGPLHF. DNA of the CDR3: TGTGCCAGCTCACCCCCCGAGGGACCCCTCCACTTT. This chain joins TRBV18 and TRBJ1-6; no firm D call. Trimming cost V 3 bases and J 12 bases, with 9 bases left between them. The CDR3 has 12 residues. In germline, CDR1 is KGHSH, CDR2 LQKENI. Full variable domain (rest looked up from reference TRBV18 and TRBJ1-6): NAGVMQNPRHLVRRRGQEARLRCSPMKGHSHVYWYRQLPEEGLKFMVYLQKENIIDESGMPKERFSAEFPKEGPSILRIQQVVRGDSAAYFCASSPPEGPLHFGNGTRLTVT.

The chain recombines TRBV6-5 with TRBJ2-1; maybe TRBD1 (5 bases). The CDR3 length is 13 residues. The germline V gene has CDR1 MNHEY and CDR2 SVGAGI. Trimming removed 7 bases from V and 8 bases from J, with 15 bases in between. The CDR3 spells CASTRLRGYEQFF. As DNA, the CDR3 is TGTGCCAGCACCCGGTTAAGGGGTTATGAGCAGTTCTTC.

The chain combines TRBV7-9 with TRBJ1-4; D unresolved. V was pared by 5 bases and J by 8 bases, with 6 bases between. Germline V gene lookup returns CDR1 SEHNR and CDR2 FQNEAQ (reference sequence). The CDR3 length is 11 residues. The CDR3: CASSPKEKLFF. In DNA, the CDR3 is TGTGCCAGCAGCCCCAAAGAAAAACTGTTTTTT. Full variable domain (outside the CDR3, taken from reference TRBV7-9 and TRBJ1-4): DTGVSQNPRHKITKRGQNVTFRCDPISEHNRLYWYRQTLGQGPEFLTYFQNEAQLEKSRLLSDRFSAERPKGSFSTLEIQRTEQGDSAMYLCASSPKEKLFFGSGTQLSVL.

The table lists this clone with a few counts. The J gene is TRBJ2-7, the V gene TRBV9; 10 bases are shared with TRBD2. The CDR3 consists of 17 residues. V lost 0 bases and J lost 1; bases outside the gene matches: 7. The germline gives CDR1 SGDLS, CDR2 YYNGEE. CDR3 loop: CASSVGDSGGISYEQYF. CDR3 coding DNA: TGTGCCAGCAGCGTAGGTGATAGCGGGGGGATATCCTACGAGCAGTACTTC. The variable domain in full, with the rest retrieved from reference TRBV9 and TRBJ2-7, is DSGVTQTPKHLITATGQRVTLRCSPRSGDLSVYWYQQSLDQGLQFLIQYYNGEERAKGNILERFSAQQFPDLHSELNLSSLELGDSALYFCASSVGDSGGISYEQYFGPGTRLTVT.

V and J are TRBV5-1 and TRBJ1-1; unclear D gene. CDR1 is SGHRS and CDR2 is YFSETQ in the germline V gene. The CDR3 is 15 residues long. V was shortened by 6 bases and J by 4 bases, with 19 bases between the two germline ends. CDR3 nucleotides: TGCGCCAGCATCCACGGACTCGGGGAGGGCACTGAAGCTTTCTTT. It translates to CASIHGLGEGTEAFF.

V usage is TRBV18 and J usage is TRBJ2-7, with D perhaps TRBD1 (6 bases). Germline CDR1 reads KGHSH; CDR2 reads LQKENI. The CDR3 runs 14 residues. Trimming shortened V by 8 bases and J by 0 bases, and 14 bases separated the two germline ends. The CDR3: CASTSRGSSYEQYF. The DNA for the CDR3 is TGTGCCAGCACCTCTAGGGGGAGCTCCTACGAGCAGTACTTC.

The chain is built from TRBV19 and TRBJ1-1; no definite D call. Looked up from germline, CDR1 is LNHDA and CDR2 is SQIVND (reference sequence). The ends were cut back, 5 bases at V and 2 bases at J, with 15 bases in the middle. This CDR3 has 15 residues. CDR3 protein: CASSPREWGNTEAFF. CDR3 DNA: TGTGCCAGTAGTCCCCGGGAATGGGGAAACACTGAAGCTTTCTTT.

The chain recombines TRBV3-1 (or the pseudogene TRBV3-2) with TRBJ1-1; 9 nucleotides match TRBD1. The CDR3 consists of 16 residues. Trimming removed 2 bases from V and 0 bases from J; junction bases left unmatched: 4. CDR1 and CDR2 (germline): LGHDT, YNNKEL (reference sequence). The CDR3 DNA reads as TGTGCCAGCAGCCAAAGAGGGACAGGGATGAACACTGAAGCTTTCTTT. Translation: CASSQRGTGMNTEAFF.

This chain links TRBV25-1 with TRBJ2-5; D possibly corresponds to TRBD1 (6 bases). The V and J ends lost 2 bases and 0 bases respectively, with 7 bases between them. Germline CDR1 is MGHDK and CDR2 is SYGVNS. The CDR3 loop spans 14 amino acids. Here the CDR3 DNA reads TGTGCCAGCAGTGAAAACAGGGACCAAGAGACCCAGTACTTC. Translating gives CASSENRDQETQYF. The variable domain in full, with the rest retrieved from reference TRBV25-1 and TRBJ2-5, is EADIYQTPRYLVIGTGKKITLECSQTMGHDKMYWYQQDPGMELHLIHYSYGVNSTEKGDLSSESTVSRIRTEHFPLTLESARPSHTSQYLCASSENRDQETQYFGPGTRLLVL.

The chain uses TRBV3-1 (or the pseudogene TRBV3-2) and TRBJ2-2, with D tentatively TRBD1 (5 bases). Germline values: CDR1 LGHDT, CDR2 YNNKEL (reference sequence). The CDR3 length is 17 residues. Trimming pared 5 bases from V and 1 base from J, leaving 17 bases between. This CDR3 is CASSSPQWGGNTGELFF. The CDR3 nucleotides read TGTGCCAGCAGCTCCCCCCAATGGGGCGGGAACACCGGGGAGCTGTTTTTT.

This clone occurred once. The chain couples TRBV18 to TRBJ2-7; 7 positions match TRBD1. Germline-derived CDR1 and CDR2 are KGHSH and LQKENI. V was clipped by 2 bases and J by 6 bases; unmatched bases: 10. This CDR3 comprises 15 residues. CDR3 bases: TGTGCCAGCTCACCAGTGAAGGGGGCGGTTGCCGAGCAGTACTTC. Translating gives CASSPVKGAVAEQYF. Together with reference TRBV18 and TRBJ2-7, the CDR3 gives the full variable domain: NAGVMQNPRHLVRRRGQEARLRCSPMKGHSHVYWYRQLPEEGLKFMVYLQKENIIDESGMPKERFSAEFPKEGPSILRIQQVVRGDSAAYFCASSPVKGAVAEQYFGPGTRLTVT.

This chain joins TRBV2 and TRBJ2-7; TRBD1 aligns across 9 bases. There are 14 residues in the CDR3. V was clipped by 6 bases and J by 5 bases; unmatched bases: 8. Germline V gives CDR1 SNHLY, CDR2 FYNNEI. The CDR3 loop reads CASSRTGVVNEQYF. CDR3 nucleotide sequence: TGTGCCAGCAGCCGGACAGGGGTTGTCAACGAGCAGTACTTC.

CDR3 residues: CASSPGQIELAKNIQYF. The CDR3, as DNA: TGTGCCAGCTCACCAGGACAGATCGAACTAGCCAAAAACATTCAGTACTTC. This rearrangement joins TRBV18 to TRBJ2-4; D might be TRBD1 (6 bases). Looked up from germline, CDR1 is KGHSH and CDR2 is LQKENI. The CDR3 is 17 amino acids. Trimming took off 2 bases at V and 0 bases at J, with 14 bases between the two ends.